The TCR beta chain described here comes from a study of identical twins. TCRdb used MiXCR to reprocess the 5' RACE reads, holding one entry per CDR3 protein. The table shows 350,000 to 450,000 distinct CDR3 sequences, with roughly 18% occurring only once. Many counts were recorded for this clonotype. This may arise from a read error, as a much more abundant clone is one base away. The receptor's source is a man in his fifties in good health. Sequencing was done on a sample of naive T cells sorted from blood.

The chain's CDR3 is CASSSGGAILDSYNEQFF. CDR3 nucleotide sequence: TGCGCCAGCAGTAGCGGGGGGGCTATTCTTGACTCCTACAATGAGCAGTTCTTC. The J gene is TRBJ2-1, the V gene TRBV5-1; 11 bases are shared with TRBD2. J gave up 0 bases and V 5 bases, and 10 bases lay outside the gene matches. Germline V gene sequence: CDR1 SGHRS, CDR2 YFSETQ. The CDR3 is 18 amino acids.